The T cell receptor beta chain under discussion was sequenced for a study of T cell responses to AZD1222 COVID-19 vaccine. Findings and caveats of the study: Clonal diversity was possibly underestimated, and white British individuals and females predominated among donors.

Deletions cut 6 bases from V and 7 bases from J, with 16 bases between. The germline gives CDR1 MNHEY, CDR2 SVGAGI. The CDR3 spans 15 residues. Assay: immunoSEQ multiplex PCR; the TCRdb copy retains only in-frame clones and omits some. There are about 120,000 clones in the sample; about 89% occur only once, and 25% to 35% lies in the top ten. This clone was detected only once. Its antigen is unknown. The source material was peripheral blood, sampled on day 0 of AZD1222 vaccination. The V gene is TRBV6-5, the J gene TRBJ1-6; D possibly corresponds to TRBD1 (5 bases). This sequence originates from an adult in good health. This chain's CDR3 is CASSPRQNPNSPLHF. DNA for the CDR3: TGTGCCAGCAGCCCCCGACAGAATCCCAATTCACCCCTCCACTTT.